The 9 T cell receptor beta chains below were found in one sample sequenced in a study of cytomegalovirus exposure and HLA in healthy donors. PCR employed 60 Vbeta and 13 Jbeta primers. Some clones are missing from TCRdb's copy, which holds only in-frame ones; the method was immunoSEQ multiplex PCR. The table has approximately 160,000 clones, more than 80% seen once; the top ten hold about 0.8%. Input material: PBMCs. Receptors originate from a woman aged 18 to 35 in good health and CMV-seronegative.

The chain joins TRBV27 to TRBJ2-7; TRBD2 agrees at 8 bases. This CDR3 contains 14 residues. CDR1 is MNHEY and CDR2 is SMNVEV in the germline V gene (reference sequence). V lost 5 bases to trimming and J lost 2 bases; unmatched junction nucleotides: 5. This CDR3 is CASSPQLAAYEQYF. The CDR3 coding sequence is TGTGCCAGCAGTCCCCAACTAGCGGCCTACGAGCAGTACTTC.

This clone appeared once. V usage is TRBV14 and J usage is TRBJ2-1, with TRBD2 matching over 7 bases. Trimming at V came to 4 bases and at J to 7 bases, leaving 4 bases not matched to a gene. Germline-derived CDR1 and CDR2 are SGHDN and FVKESK. This CDR3 is 13 amino acids long. CDR3 sequence: CASSPELANEQFF. CDR3 in DNA: TGTGCCAGCAGCCCGGAACTAGCGAATGAGCAGTTCTTC. Complete variable domain (other parts from reference TRBV14 and TRBJ2-1): EAGVTQFPSHSVIEKGQTVTLRCDPISGHDNLYWYRRVMGKEIKFLLHFVKESKQDESGMPNNRFLAERTGGTYSTLKVQPAELEDSGVYFCASSPELANEQFFGPGTRLTVL.

The V and J genes are TRBV6-5 and TRBJ2-3; D gene ambiguous. The CDR3 contains 14 residues. The germline CDR1 and CDR2 sequences are MNHEY and SVGAGI. The germline V and J ends were trimmed by 1 base and 2 bases, with 7 bases remaining between them. The CDR3 DNA is TGTGCCAGCAGTTACTTTCCACTCACAGATACGCAGTATTTT. Translating it yields CASSYFPLTDTQYF.

The chain is built from TRBV7-9 and TRBJ2-7, with 10 nucleotides matching TRBD2. CDR3 length: 15 residues. V trimming: 3 bases; J trimming: 0 bases; junction bases outside the gene matches: 2. Germline V gene data show CDR1 as SEHNR and CDR2 as FQNEAQ (reference sequence). The CDR3, as DNA: TGTGCCAGCAGCTTCCTAGCGGGAGACTCCTACGAGCAGTACTTC. Its protein is CASSFLAGDSYEQYF. Full variable domain (remainder filled in from reference TRBV7-9 and TRBJ2-7): DTGVSQNPRHKITKRGQNVTFRCDPISEHNRLYWYRQTLGQGPEFLTYFQNEAQLEKSRLLSDRFSAERPKGSFSTLEIQRTEQGDSAMYLCASSFLAGDSYEQYFGPGTRLTVT.

The rearrangement links TRBV28 to TRBJ1-5; TRBD1 agrees at 11 bases. The length of the CDR3 is 18 residues. The germline gives CDR1 MDHEN, CDR2 SYDVKM. The junction had 14 bases not matched to a gene; V was cut back by 5 bases and J by 5 bases. The CDR3 sequence is CASSAWTGGPLEDQPQHF. The CDR3 DNA sequence: TGTGCCAGCAGTGCCTGGACAGGGGGCCCTCTGGAAGATCAGCCCCAGCATTTT.

V usage is TRBV27 and J usage is TRBJ2-4; 7 nucleotides agree with TRBD1. The germline V gene encodes CDR1 MNHEY and CDR2 SMNVEV (reference sequence). Trimming at V came to 5 bases and at J to 3 bases, leaving 7 bases not matched to a gene. CDR3 length equals 15 residues. CDR3 amino acids: CASSRQGMGKNIQYF. CDR3 in DNA: TGTGCCAGCAGTAGACAGGGAATGGGCAAAAACATTCAGTACTTC.

V and J are TRBV7-3 and TRBJ2-2, with 9 bases that match TRBD2. The CDR3 has 19 residues. With 1 base clipped from V and 1 base from J, the junction kept 10 bases outside the gene matches. Germline CDR1 SGHTA, CDR2 FQGTGA. The CDR3: CASSLMPVAGAGNTGELFF. For the CDR3, the DNA is TGTGCCAGCAGCTTAATGCCGGTAGCGGGAGCAGGGAACACCGGGGAGCTGTTTTTT.

The rearrangement uses TRBV29-1 and TRBJ2-1; a weak D match, TRBD2 (6 bases). CDR1 is SQVTM and CDR2 is ANQGSEA in the germline V gene. The CDR3 has 14 amino acids. V shed 6 bases and J shed 4 bases, with 16 bases lying between them. The DNA for the CDR3 is TGCAGCGTCAAGGGACTGTCGATGTACAATGAGCAGTTCTTC. Residues: CSVKGLSMYNEQFF.

In its sample, this clone was seen a few times. J is TRBJ2-1 and V is TRBV9, with 14 bases matching TRBD2. CDR1 and CDR2 (germline): SGDLS, YYNGEE. The CDR3 is made up of 17 amino acids. Losses at the gene ends were 3 bases for V and 4 bases for J; bases not matched to a gene: 6. In nucleotides, the CDR3 is TGTGCCAGCAGCGATGGGACTAGCGGGAGCGGTTACAATGAGCAGTTCTTC. It translates to CASSDGTSGSGYNEQFF.